This T cell receptor (beta chain) was observed in a study of T cell repertoires in cytomegalovirus infection. Whole-study context: CMV infection and matching HLA type were both indicated by public TCR beta signatures. Whole-study findings and limits: Ex vivo responses were dominated by HLA-C-restricted CMV-specific TCR beta clonotypes. Accumulated public TCR beta family frequency recognized individuals carrying CMV together with the relevant HLA.

Via MiXCR, TCRdb re-called the reads, giving one row per CDR3 protein. Counted here are fewer than 550,000 distinct CDR3 sequences, roughly 12% occurring once; the ten biggest clones make up 10%. V lost 9 bases, J lost 2 bases, and 4 bases stayed unmatched. CDR3 size: 14 residues. The germline V gene encodes CDR1 MNHNS and CDR2 SASEGT. This clonotype was detected ten times or more. What it binds is unknown. Sequenced input: PBMCs. The chain couples TRBV6-1 to TRBJ2-2; TRBD2 agrees at 9 bases. This receptor was obtained from a human donor in good health (CMV status not recorded). Some clones in this sample may be carry-over from other donors' samples. The CDR3 protein is CASRLADNTGELFF. DNA for the CDR3: TGTGCCAGTAGACTAGCGGACAACACCGGGGAGCTGTTTTTT.